This T cell receptor beta chain was recorded in a study of graft-versus-host responses after intestinal transplantation. Repertoires were generated with immunoSEQ multiplex PCR, while TCRdb's copy carries only in-frame clones and drops some. This table holds tens of thousands of clones, roughly 84% found once. To note about this clone: The antigen remains unidentified.

The starting material was unstimulated CD4+ T cells sorted from spleen or lymph node cells, obtained before transplant. The sequence was obtained from a human donor who was the organ donor for an intestinal transplant.

CDR3 sequence reads: CASSPHSGLNTEAFF. CDR3 sequence (DNA): TGTGCCAGCAGTCCTCATTCAGGATTGAACACTGAAGCTTTCTTT. The chain has TRBV6-5 and TRBJ1-1; D gene unclear. The CDR3 loop spans 15 amino acids. V was shortened by 5 bases and J by 0 bases, with 13 bases between the two germline ends. The germline CDR1 and CDR2 sequences are MNHEY and SVGAGI.